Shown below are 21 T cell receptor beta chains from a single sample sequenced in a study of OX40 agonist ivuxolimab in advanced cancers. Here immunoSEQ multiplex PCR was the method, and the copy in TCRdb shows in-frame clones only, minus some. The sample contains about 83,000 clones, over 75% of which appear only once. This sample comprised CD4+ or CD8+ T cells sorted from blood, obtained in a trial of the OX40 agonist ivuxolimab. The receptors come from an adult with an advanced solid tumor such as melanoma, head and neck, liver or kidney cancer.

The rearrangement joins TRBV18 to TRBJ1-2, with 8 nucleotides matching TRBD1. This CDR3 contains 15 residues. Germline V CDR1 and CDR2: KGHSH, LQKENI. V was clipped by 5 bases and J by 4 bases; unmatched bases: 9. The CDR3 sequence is CASSSPDRVTYGYTF. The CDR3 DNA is TGTGCCAGCTCATCCCCGGACAGGGTGACCTATGGCTACACCTTC. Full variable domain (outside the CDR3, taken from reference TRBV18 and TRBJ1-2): NAGVMQNPRHLVRRRGQEARLRCSPMKGHSHVYWYRQLPEEGLKFMVYLQKENIIDESGMPKERFSAEFPKEGPSILRIQQVVRGDSAAYFCASSSPDRVTYGYTFGSGTRLTVV.

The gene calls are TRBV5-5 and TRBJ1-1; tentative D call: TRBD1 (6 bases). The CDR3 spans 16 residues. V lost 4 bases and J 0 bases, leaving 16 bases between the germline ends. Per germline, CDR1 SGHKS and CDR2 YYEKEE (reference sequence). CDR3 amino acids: CASSPSDRKMNTEAFF. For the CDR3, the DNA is TGTGCCAGCAGCCCCTCAGACAGGAAAATGAACACTGAAGCTTTCTTT.

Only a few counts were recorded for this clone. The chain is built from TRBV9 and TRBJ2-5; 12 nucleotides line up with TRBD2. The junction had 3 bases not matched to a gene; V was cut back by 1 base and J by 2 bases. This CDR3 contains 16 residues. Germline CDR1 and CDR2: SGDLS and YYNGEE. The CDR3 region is CASSVKTSGGQETQYF. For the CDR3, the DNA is TGTGCCAGCAGCGTAAAGACTAGCGGGGGACAAGAGACCCAGTACTTC.

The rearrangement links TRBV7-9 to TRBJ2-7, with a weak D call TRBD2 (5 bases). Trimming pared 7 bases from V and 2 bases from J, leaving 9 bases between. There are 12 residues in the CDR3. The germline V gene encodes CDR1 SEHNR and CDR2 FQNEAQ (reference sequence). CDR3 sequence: CASTRGTYEQYF. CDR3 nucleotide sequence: TGTGCCAGCACCAGAGGGACCTACGAGCAGTACTTC.

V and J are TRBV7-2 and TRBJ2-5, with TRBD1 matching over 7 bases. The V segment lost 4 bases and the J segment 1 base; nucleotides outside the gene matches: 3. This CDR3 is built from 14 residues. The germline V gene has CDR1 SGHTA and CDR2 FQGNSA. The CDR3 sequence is CASSWTGVQETQYF. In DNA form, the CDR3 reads TGTGCCAGCAGCTGGACAGGTGTCCAAGAGACCCAGTACTTC.

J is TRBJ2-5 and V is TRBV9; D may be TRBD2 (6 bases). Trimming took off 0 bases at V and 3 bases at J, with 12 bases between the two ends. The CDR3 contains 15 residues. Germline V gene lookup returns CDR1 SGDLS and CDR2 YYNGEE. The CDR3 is CASSVGGDPEETQYF. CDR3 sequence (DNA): TGTGCCAGCAGCGTAGGGGGGGACCCCGAAGAGACCCAGTACTTC.

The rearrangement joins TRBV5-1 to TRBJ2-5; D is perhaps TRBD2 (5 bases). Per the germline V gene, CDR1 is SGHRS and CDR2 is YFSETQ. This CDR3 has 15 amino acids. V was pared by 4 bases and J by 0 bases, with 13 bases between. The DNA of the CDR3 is TGCGCCAGCAGCCTCGGACGAGGGTACCAAGAGACCCAGTACTTC. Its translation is CASSLGRGYQETQYF. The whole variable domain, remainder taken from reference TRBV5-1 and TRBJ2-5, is KAGVTQTPRYLIKTRGQQVTLSCSPISGHRSVSWYQQTPGQGLQFLFEYFSETQRNKGNFPGRFSGRQFSNSRSEMNVSTLELGDSALYLCASSLGRGYQETQYFGPGTRLLVL.

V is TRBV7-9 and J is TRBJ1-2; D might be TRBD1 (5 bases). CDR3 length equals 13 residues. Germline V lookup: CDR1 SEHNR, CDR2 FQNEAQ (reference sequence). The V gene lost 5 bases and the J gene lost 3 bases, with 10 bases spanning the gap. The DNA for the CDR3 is TGTGCCAGCAGCCCCCCGGGGGACTATGGCTACACCTTC. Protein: CASSPPGDYGYTF.

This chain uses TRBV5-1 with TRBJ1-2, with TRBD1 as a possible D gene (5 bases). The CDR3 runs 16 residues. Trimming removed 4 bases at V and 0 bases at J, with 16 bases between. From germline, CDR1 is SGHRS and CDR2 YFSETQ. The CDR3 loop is CASSGGGTPANYGYTF. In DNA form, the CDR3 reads TGCGCCAGCAGCGGCGGCGGGACCCCAGCTAACTATGGCTACACCTTC.

CDR3 loop: CASSYEVYEQYF. CDR3 sequence (DNA): TGTGCCAGCAGTTATGAGGTTTACGAGCAGTACTTC. The genes are TRBV6-5 and TRBJ2-7; no firm D call. Germline values: CDR1 MNHEY, CDR2 SVGAGI. CDR3 length equals 12 residues. The ends were cut back, 3 bases at V and 4 bases at J, with 7 bases in the middle.

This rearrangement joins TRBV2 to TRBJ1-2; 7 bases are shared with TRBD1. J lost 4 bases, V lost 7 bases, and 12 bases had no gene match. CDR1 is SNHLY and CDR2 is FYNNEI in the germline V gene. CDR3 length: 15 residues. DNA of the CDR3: TGTGCCAGCACCTACCGGGCAGGGGGTCTCTATGGCTACACCTTC. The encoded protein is CASTYRAGGLYGYTF.

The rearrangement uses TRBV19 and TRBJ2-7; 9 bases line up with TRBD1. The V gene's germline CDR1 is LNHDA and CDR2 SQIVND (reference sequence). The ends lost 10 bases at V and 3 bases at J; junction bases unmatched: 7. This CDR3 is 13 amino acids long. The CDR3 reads CATGTGIGYEQYF. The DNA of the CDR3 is TGTGCCACCGGGACAGGGATCGGCTACGAGCAGTACTTC. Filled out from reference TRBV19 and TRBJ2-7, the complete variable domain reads DGGITQSPKYLFRKEGQNVTLSCEQNLNHDAMYWYRQDPGQGLRLIYYSQIVNDFQKGDIAEGYSVSREKKESFPLTVTSAQKNPTAFYLCATGTGIGYEQYFGPGTRLTVT.

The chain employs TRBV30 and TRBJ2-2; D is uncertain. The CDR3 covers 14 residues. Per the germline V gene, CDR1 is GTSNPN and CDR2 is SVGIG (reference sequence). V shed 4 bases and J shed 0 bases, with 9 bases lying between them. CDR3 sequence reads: CAWNPKANTGELFF. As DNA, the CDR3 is TGTGCCTGGAACCCCAAAGCGAACACCGGGGAGCTGTTTTTT.

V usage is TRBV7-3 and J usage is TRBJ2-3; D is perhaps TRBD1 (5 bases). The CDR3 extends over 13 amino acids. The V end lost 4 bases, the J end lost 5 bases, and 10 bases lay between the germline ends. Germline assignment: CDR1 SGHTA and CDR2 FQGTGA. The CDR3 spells CASSYLREDTQYF. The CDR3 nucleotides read TGTGCCAGCAGCTACCTCAGGGAAGATACGCAGTATTTT.

The CDR3 is CASSDGPRGANVLTF. CDR3 nucleotide sequence: TGTGCCAGCAGTGATGGGCCCCGTGGGGCCAACGTCCTGACTTTC. The chain couples TRBV2 to TRBJ2-6; D uncertain. Germline V lookup: CDR1 SNHLY, CDR2 FYNNEI. Trimming cost V 3 bases and J 3 bases, with 9 bases left between them. The CDR3 is 15 amino acids.

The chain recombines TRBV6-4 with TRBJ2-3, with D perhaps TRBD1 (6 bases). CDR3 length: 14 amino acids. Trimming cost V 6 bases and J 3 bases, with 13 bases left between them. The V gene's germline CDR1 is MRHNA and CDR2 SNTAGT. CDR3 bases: TGTGCCAGCAGGCTGACAGGCCAGACAGATACGCAGTATTTT. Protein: CASRLTGQTDTQYF.

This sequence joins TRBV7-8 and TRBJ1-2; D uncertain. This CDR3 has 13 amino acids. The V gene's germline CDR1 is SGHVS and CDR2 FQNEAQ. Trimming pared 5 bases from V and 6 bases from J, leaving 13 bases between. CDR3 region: CASSGRAGDGYTF. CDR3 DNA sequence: TGTGCCAGCAGCGGGAGAGCAGGCGATGGCTACACCTTC.

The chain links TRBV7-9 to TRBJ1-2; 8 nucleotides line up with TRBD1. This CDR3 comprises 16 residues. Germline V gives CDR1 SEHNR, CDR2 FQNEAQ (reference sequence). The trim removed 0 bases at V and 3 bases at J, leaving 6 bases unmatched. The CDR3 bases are TGTGCCAGCAGCTTAGCGCCGCGGACAGGGTACTATGGCTACACCTTC. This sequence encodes CASSLAPRTGYYGYTF.

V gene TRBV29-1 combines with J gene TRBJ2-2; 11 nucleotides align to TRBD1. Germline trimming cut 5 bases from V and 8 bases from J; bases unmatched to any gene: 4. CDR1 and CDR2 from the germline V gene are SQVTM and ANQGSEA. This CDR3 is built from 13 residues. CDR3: CSVRTGGPGELFF. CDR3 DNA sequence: TGCAGCGTTCGGACAGGGGGCCCGGGGGAGCTGTTTTTT.

CDR3 DNA sequence: TGTGCCAGCAGCTTCGAAGGGTCGAACATTCAGTACTTC. Translating it yields CASSFEGSNIQYF. The gene calls are TRBV7-9 and TRBJ2-4, with D uncertain. There are 13 residues in the CDR3. V gave up 3 bases and J gave up 7 bases, with 10 bases separating them. CDR1 and CDR2 (germline): SEHNR, FQNEAQ (reference sequence).

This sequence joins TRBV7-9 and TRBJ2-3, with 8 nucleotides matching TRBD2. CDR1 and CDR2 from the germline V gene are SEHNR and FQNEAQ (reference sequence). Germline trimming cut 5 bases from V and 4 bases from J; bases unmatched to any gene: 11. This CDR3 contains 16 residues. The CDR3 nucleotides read TGTGCCAGCAGCCCAGGGACTAGAGGTTTCGCAGATACGCAGTATTTT. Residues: CASSPGTRGFADTQYF.